This T cell receptor beta chain was identified in a study of T cells in Graves' hyperthyroidism and ophthalmopathy. This clonotype was detected many times. Amplification targeted TCR beta CDR3 regions from RNA transcripts. The TCR CDR3 first-round RT-PCR relied on the HTBI primer set. TCRdb re-analysed the multiplex PCR reads in MiXCR, keeping a single row per CDR3 protein. This table has under 450,000 distinct CDR3 sequences, 15% to 19% appearing once. The definition of stable Graves' hyperthyroidism was no ophthalmopathy progression within 18 months. Between the trimmed V and J ends, which lost 3 bases and 0 bases, there was a span of 6 bases. This CDR3 region has 14 residues. Germline V lookup: CDR1 MDHEN, CDR2 SYDVKM.

Material: blood. The gene calls are TRBV28 and TRBJ2-1; D uncertain. This TCR was sampled from a woman aged 18-29 years with Graves' hyperthyroidism. The CDR3 reads CASSFTRSYNEQFF. In nucleotides, the CDR3 is TGTGCCAGCAGTTTTACCCGCTCCTACAATGAGCAGTTCTTC.